This TCR beta chain was identified during a study of Ad26.COV2.S vaccination and SARS-CoV-2 variants. Clones were sequenced by immunoSEQ multiplex PCR, and TCRdb holds only the in-frame ones, with some missing. The sample shows around 320,000 clones, around 84% of them seen only once. CDR3 size: 16 residues. Germline CDR1 reads MNHEY; CDR2 reads SVGEGT. J gave up 2 bases and V 2 bases, and 1 base lay outside the gene matches. Sample treatment: approximately 18 received Ad26.COV2.S at low or high dose, single or two shots; five or six received placebo; per-sample allocation not given. Samples analyzed were those drawn on day 63 after the first vaccine or placebo injection.

The chain combines TRBV6-2 or TRBV6-3 with TRBJ2-2; 11 nucleotides align to TRBD2. The TCR originated in a person between 18 and 60 years old who received the Ad26.COV2.S COVID-19 vaccine or a placebo. The source material was peripheral blood, sampled in a trial of Ad26.COV2.S vaccine versus placebo. CDR3 in DNA: TGTGCCAGCAGTTACGGGACTAGCGGAAACACCGGGGAGCTGTTTTTT. This gives the protein CASSYGTSGNTGELFF.